The source of this T cell receptor (beta chain) is a study of a mutant IDH1 vaccine in newly diagnosed glioma. Whole-study context: Treatment recipients were 62.5% male and about 40% female, and their mean age was roughly 40 years. Patients' prior therapy spanned radiotherapy, temozolomide, or both; most underwent both. Overall study findings and caveats: Patients showed vaccine-induced immune responses at a rate of roughly 93%.

Time point meaning: baseline, week 1 (first vaccination visit). The treatment is: pre-vaccination baseline after standard-of-care therapy. Note on this clone: Its antigen remains unknown.

V was cut by 0 bases and J by 5 bases, with 10 bases left in between. CDR3 length: 14 amino acids. Germline V gene sequence: CDR1 KGHSH, CDR2 LQKENI. This table comes from immunoSEQ multiplex PCR, and its TCRdb copy is limited to in-frame clones, with some not included. The sample yields about 23,000 clones, about 89% seen once. Sequences were derived from PBMCs, sampled from a glioma patient treated with radiotherapy, temozolomide or both. This clonotype was sampled from a man under 40 with glioma. V gene TRBV18 combines with J gene TRBJ1-2; TRBD1 is a possible D gene (6 bases). CDR3 nucleotides: TGTGCCAGCTCACCACCTGGCAGGGGATATGGCTACACCTTC. It translates to CASSPPGRGYGYTF.